This TCR beta chain was captured in a study of T cells in localized non-small cell lung cancer. Study-level points and caveats: The study detected a median about 60 of the top 100 tumor clones in adjacent lung. Heterogeneity within the tumor remains possible, as just one region underwent sequencing. A raised T cell density in blood coincided with lengthier overall survival. Uninvolved adjacent lung had higher T cell clonality than tumor and all other tissues.

A remark on this clone: The antigen is undetermined.

The data were produced by immunoSEQ multiplex PCR, yet TCRdb's version contains in-frame clones alone and is incomplete. The sample yields 40,000 to 60,000 clones, approximately 86% seen once. The CDR3 runs to 14 residues. Trimming took 0 bases from V and 1 from J, leaving 6 bases between them. Germline-derived CDR1 and CDR2 are LNHDA and SQIVND (reference sequence). The chain combines TRBV19 with TRBJ1-1, with no clear D. The clonotype originates from a female donor with stage II lung adenocarcinoma. This specimen was PBMCs, taken before any cancer treatment. In nucleotides, the CDR3 is TGTGCCAGTAGTATAGAAGGGTCGAACACTGAAGCTTTCTTT. This translates into CASSIEGSNTEAFF.